This T cell receptor beta chain was recorded in a study of technical replicates of blood from several donors. There are 14 residues in the CDR3. Germline CDR1 SNHLY, CDR2 FYNNEI. Deletions cut 10 bases from V and 4 bases from J, with 17 bases between. Profiling relied on immunoSEQ multiplex PCR, and the TCRdb table lists in-frame clones only, not all of them. The sample carries around 53,000 clones, just over 85% recorded once. The clonotype originates from a human donor in good health. Some clones in this sample may be carry-over from other donors' samples. Input material: PBMCs. The chain links TRBV2 to TRBJ1-3; D perhaps matches TRBD1 (6 bases). The CDR3: CATDRSHVGNTIYF. CDR3 bases: TGTGCCACCGACAGGTCCCACGTCGGAAACACCATATATTTT. Drawing the rest from reference TRBV2 and TRBJ1-3, the complete variable domain is EPEVTQTPSHQVTQMGQEVILRCVPISNHLYFYWYRQILGQKVEFLVSFYNNEISEKSEIFDDQFSVERPDGSNFTLKIRSTKLEDSAMYFCATDRSHVGNTIYFGEGSWLTVV.